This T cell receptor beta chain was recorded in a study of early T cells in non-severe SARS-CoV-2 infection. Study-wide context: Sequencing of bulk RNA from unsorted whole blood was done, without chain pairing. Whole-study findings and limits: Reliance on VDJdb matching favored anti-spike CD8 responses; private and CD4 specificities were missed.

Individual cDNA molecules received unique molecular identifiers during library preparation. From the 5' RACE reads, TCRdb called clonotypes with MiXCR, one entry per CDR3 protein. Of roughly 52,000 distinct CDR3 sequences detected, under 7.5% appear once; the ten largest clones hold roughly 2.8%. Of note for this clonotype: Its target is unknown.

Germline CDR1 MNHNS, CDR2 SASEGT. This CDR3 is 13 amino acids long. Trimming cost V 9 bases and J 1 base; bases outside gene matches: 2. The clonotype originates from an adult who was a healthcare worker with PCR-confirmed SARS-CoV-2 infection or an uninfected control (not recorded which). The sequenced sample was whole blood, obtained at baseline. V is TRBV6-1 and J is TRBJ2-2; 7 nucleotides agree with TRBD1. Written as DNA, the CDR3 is TGTGCCAGGAGACAGGGGAACACCGGGGAGCTGTTTTTT. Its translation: CARRQGNTGELFF.